The 18 T cell receptor beta chains given below trace back to one sample, sequenced in a study of control samples from healthy donors and cancer patients. Measured with immunoSEQ multiplex PCR; TCRdb has only the in-frame clones, and not every one. Among around 42,000 clones listed, 75% to 90% were seen once. Sequenced sample: blood. These receptors came from a man between 60 and 70 years old in good health.

The genes are TRBV7-9 and TRBJ2-1; 8 bases fit TRBD2. In germline, CDR1 is SEHNR, CDR2 FQNEAQ (reference sequence). This CDR3 spans 15 amino acids. Trimming took 1 base from V and 9 from J; bases not matched to a gene: 8. CDR3 sequence: CASSLVGTSLIEQFF. For the CDR3, the DNA is TGTGCCAGCAGCTTAGTGGGGACTAGTTTGATTGAGCAGTTCTTC.

The CDR3 protein is CASSSPNTYEQYF. CDR3 sequence (DNA): TGTGCCAGCAGCTCGCCCAATACCTACGAGCAGTACTTC. The chain links TRBV7-2 to TRBJ2-7, with D unclear. Between the trimmed V and J ends, which lost 4 bases and 2 bases, there was a span of 9 bases. CDR3 size: 13 residues. Germline CDR1 reads SGHTA; CDR2 reads FQGNSA.

J is TRBJ2-7 and V is TRBV27; the D gene could be TRBD1 or TRBD2 (7 bases each). From germline, CDR1 is MNHEY and CDR2 SMNVEV (reference sequence). Trimming left V 7 bases short and J 4 bases short, with 29 bases between. The CDR3 runs to 18 residues. The CDR3 here is CASTSGGGPRPTCYEQYF. The CDR3 nucleotides read TGTGCCAGCACCTCAGGGGGGGGGCCACGACCAACCTGTTACGAGCAGTACTTC.

The chain has TRBV28 and TRBJ1-3; D gene uncertain. This CDR3 is built from 11 residues. The germline V gene encodes CDR1 MDHEN and CDR2 SYDVKM. V lost 1 base and J lost 8, with 3 bases in between. DNA of the CDR3: TGTGCCAGCAGTTTATCCCACACCATATATTTT. Amino acids: CASSLSHTIYF.

This sequence joins TRBV7-3 and TRBJ2-6; D ambiguous. Between the trimmed V and J ends, which lost 2 bases and 0 bases, there was a span of 17 bases. Germline CDR1 and CDR2: SGHTA and FQGTGA. The CDR3 has 19 residues. DNA for the CDR3: TGTGCCAGCAGCTTACAACCTGGGCCCCTTCTCTCTGGGGCCAACGTCCTGACTTTC. It yields the protein CASSLQPGPLLSGANVLTF.

The chain employs TRBV30 and TRBJ2-1; TRBD2 is a possible D gene (7 bases). The length of the CDR3 is 15 residues. Germline CDR1 and CDR2: GTSNPN and SVGIG (reference sequence). Deletions cut 7 bases from V and 5 bases from J, with 21 bases between. CDR3 sequence (DNA): TGTGCCTTTCTTGGAGGGGGGGAGCGGGACAATGAGCAGTTCTTC. Its protein product is CAFLGGGERDNEQFF.

The genes are TRBV14 and TRBJ1-1, with 9 bases that match TRBD1. V lost 0 bases and J lost 1; bases outside the gene matches: 6. The CDR3 covers 17 residues. Germline assignment: CDR1 SGHDN and CDR2 FVKESK. CDR3 protein: CASSQDGQGRTNTEAFF. CDR3 nucleotides: TGTGCCAGCAGCCAAGACGGACAGGGGAGGACGAACACTGAAGCTTTCTTT. The full variable domain, with the rest looked up from reference TRBV14 and TRBJ1-1, is EAGVTQFPSHSVIEKGQTVTLRCDPISGHDNLYWYRRVMGKEIKFLLHFVKESKQDESGMPNNRFLAERTGGTYSTLKVQPAELEDSGVYFCASSQDGQGRTNTEAFFGQGTRLTVV.

The V gene is TRBV5-1, the J gene TRBJ2-2, with D maybe TRBD1 (5 bases). Germline CDR1 and CDR2: SGHRS and YFSETQ. V lost 5 bases and J lost 4, with 12 bases in between. CDR3 size: 14 residues. In nucleotides, the CDR3 is TGCGCCAGCAGTAGGCAGGGCGCCACCGGGGAGCTGTTTTTT. Residues: CASSRQGATGELFF.

V gene TRBV9 combines with J gene TRBJ2-7, with TRBD1 matching 9 bases. The V gene's germline CDR1 is SGDLS and CDR2 YYNGEE. The V segment lost 5 bases and the J segment 1 base; nucleotides outside the gene matches: 10. The CDR3 is made up of 16 amino acids. The chain's CDR3 is CASSIGQGMGSYEQYF. CDR3 nucleotide sequence: TGTGCCAGCAGTATCGGACAGGGGATGGGGTCCTACGAGCAGTACTTC. Using reference TRBV9 and TRBJ2-7 for the parts outside the CDR3, the full variable domain is DSGVTQTPKHLITATGQRVTLRCSPRSGDLSVYWYQQSLDQGLQFLIQYYNGEERAKGNILERFSAQQFPDLHSELNLSSLELGDSALYFCASSIGQGMGSYEQYFGPGTRLTVT.

This sequence joins TRBV5-1 and TRBJ1-1; D is possibly TRBD1 (5 bases). V shed 5 bases and J shed 0 bases, with 11 bases lying between them. The CDR3 is made up of 14 amino acids. Germline assignment: CDR1 SGHRS and CDR2 YFSETQ. This chain's CDR3 is CASSLTGLNTEAFF. CDR3 DNA sequence: TGCGCCAGCAGTCTTACAGGTCTGAACACTGAAGCTTTCTTT.

The rearrangement links TRBV27 to TRBJ1-1; D is unresolved. The germline CDR1 and CDR2 sequences are MNHEY and SMNVEV (reference sequence). This CDR3 contains 13 residues. V shed 3 bases and J shed 0 bases, with 5 bases lying between them. CDR3 residues: CASSFFMNTEAFF. The CDR3 DNA sequence: TGTGCCAGCAGTTTCTTCATGAACACTGAAGCTTTCTTT.

The chain employs TRBV7-8 and TRBJ1-2; D is unclear. The CDR3 runs 15 residues. Germline CDR1 is SGHVS and CDR2 is FQNEAQ. V was pared by 5 bases and J by 7 bases, with 20 bases between. In DNA, the CDR3 is TGTGCCAGCAGCCCGTGGGTGATAGGGCCTGGTGGCTACACCTTC. Encoded protein: CASSPWVIGPGGYTF.

The chain couples TRBV2 to TRBJ1-4, with a possible D match to TRBD1 (5 bases). The CDR3 is made up of 15 amino acids. The germline gives CDR1 SNHLY, CDR2 FYNNEI. Trimming pared 2 bases from V and 4 bases from J, leaving 11 bases between. CDR3 region: CASSEMAGSNEKLFF. The CDR3 DNA reads TGTGCCAGCAGTGAAATGGCAGGGAGTAATGAAAAACTGTTTTTT.

This chain uses TRBV27 with TRBJ2-5; D tentatively fits TRBD1 or TRBD2 (6 bases each). V lost 3 bases and J 5 bases, leaving 13 bases between the germline ends. This CDR3 contains 14 residues. Per the germline V gene, CDR1 is MNHEY and CDR2 is SMNVEV (reference sequence). CDR3 bases: TGTGCCAGCAGTTTTTTGGGGGGCCGGGAGACCCAGTACTTC. Protein: CASSFLGGRETQYF.

The chain joins TRBV12-3 or TRBV12-4 to TRBJ1-4; D may be TRBD1 (6 bases). V was shortened by 6 bases and J by 6 bases, with 11 bases between the two germline ends. The CDR3 loop spans 13 amino acids. The CDR3: CASRWDIHEKLFF. The CDR3 nucleotides read TGTGCCAGCAGATGGGACATTCATGAAAAACTGTTTTTT.

The chain combines TRBV2 with TRBJ1-6; perhaps TRBD1 as D (6 bases). V lost 7 bases to trimming and J lost 6 bases, with 10 bases between them. The CDR3 extends over 13 amino acids. Germline CDR1 is SNHLY and CDR2 is FYNNEI. The CDR3 DNA is TGTGCCAGCATGACAGGTTCTAATTCACCCCTCCACTTT. It is translated as CASMTGSNSPLHF.

A few counts support this clone. The chain recombines TRBV30 with TRBJ1-2; possibly TRBD1 for D (5 bases). Germline values: CDR1 GTSNPN, CDR2 SVGIG (reference sequence). This CDR3 contains 14 residues. V was cut by 1 base and J by 7 bases, with 16 bases left in between. The CDR3 DNA is TGTGCCTGGAGTGGGGGCGGAAAGGCCGGTGGCTACACCTTC. The encoded protein is CAWSGGGKAGGYTF.

V is TRBV27 and J is TRBJ2-7, with D hard to call. Germline V CDR1 and CDR2: MNHEY, SMNVEV (reference sequence). This CDR3 comprises 15 residues. The ends were cut back, 5 bases at V and 5 bases at J, with 19 bases in the middle. DNA of the CDR3: TGTGCCAGCAGTCCATGGAAAGGGTCTGGGGACGAGCAGTACTTC. Translation gives CASSPWKGSGDEQYF.